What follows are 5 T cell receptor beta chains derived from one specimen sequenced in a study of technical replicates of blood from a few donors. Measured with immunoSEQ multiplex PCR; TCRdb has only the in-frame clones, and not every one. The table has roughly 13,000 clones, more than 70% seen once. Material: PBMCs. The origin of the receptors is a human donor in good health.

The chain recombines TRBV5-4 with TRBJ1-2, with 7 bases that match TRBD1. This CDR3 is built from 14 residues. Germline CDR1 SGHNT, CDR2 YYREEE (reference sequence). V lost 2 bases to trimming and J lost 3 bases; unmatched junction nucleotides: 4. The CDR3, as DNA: TGTGCCAGCAGCTTCCAAGACAGGGACTATGGCTACACCTTC. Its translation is CASSFQDRDYGYTF.

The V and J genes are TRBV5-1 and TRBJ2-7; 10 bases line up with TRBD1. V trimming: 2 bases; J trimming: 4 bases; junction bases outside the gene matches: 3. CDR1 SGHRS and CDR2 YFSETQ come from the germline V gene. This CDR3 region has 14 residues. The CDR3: CASSFGQGVYEQYF. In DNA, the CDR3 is TGCGCCAGCAGCTTCGGACAGGGGGTATACGAGCAGTACTTC.

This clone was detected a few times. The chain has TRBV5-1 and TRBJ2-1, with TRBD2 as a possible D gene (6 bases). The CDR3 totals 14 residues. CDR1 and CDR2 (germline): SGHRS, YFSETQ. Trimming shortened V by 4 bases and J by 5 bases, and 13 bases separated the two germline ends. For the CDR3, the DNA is TGCGCCAGCAGCCTACCCCGGGGGAACAATGAGCAGTTCTTC. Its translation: CASSLPRGNNEQFF.

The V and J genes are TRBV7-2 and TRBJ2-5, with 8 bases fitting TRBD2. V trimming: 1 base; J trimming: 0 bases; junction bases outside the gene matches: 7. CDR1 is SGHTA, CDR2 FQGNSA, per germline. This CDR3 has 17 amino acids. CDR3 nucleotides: TGTGCCAGCAGCTTAGGGGTTAGCGGGACGTACCAAGAGACCCAGTACTTC. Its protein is CASSLGVSGTYQETQYF.

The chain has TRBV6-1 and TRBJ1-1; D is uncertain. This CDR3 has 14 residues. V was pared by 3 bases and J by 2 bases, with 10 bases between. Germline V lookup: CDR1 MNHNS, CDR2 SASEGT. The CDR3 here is CASSDEAGNTEAFF. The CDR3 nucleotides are TGTGCCAGCAGTGATGAGGCCGGTAACACTGAAGCTTTCTTT.